This passage covers 29 T cell receptor beta chains from one sample sequenced in a study of graft-versus-host responses after intestinal transplantation. TCRdb's copy holds only in-frame clones and misses some; the assay was immunoSEQ multiplex PCR. In the table there are about 59,000 clones, 90% to 95% of which are singletons. Their antigens are not known. The specimen was unstimulated CD4+ T cells sorted from spleen or lymph node cells, collected before transplant. The receptors were sampled from a human donor who was the organ donor for an intestinal transplant.

This chain uses TRBV7-2 with TRBJ2-3, with D perhaps TRBD2 (5 bases). Germline V lookup: CDR1 SGHTA, CDR2 FQGNSA. V lost 1 base and J 7 bases, leaving 12 bases between the germline ends. This CDR3 is 14 amino acids long. This CDR3 reads CASSLGLAPNTQYF. CDR3 in DNA: TGTGCCAGCAGCTTAGGCCTAGCCCCAAATACGCAGTATTTT.

This clone came up a few times. CDR3 sequence reads: CASSWTGYGYTF. CDR3 sequence (DNA): TGTGCCAGCAGCTGGACAGGGTATGGCTACACCTTC. The V and J genes are TRBV7-9 and TRBJ1-2; 8 nucleotides match TRBD1. The length of the CDR3 is 12 residues. Losses at the gene ends were 4 bases for V and 5 bases for J; bases not matched to a gene: 0. Per germline, CDR1 SEHNR and CDR2 FQNEAQ (reference sequence).

The V call is TRBV7-9, the J call TRBJ2-3; D is possibly TRBD2 (6 bases). Per the germline V gene, CDR1 is SEHNR and CDR2 is FQNEAQ (reference sequence). The CDR3 has 16 residues. Trimming removed 3 bases at V and 0 bases at J, with 13 bases between. For the CDR3, the DNA is TGTGCCAGCAGCTTCAGGGCGGGGACTAGCACAGATACGCAGTATTTT. Residues: CASSFRAGTSTDTQYF.

Worth noting for this clone: Different DNA sequences within this sample yield the same CDR3. J is TRBJ1-6 and V is TRBV7-9; tentatively, D is TRBD1 (6 bases). The germline V gene has CDR1 SEHNR and CDR2 FQNEAQ (reference sequence). V was pared by 0 bases and J by 8 bases, with 8 bases between. The CDR3 extends over 14 amino acids. The CDR3, as DNA: TGTGCCAGCAGCTTAGCGGACAGACATTCACCCCTCCACTTT. Translating gives CASSLADRHSPLHF.

This chain uses TRBV5-4 with TRBJ1-2; D unclear. V was shortened by 1 base and J by 4 bases, with 11 bases between the two germline ends. CDR1 is SGHNT, CDR2 YYREEE, per germline (reference sequence). The CDR3 sequence is 14 residues long. In nucleotides, the CDR3 is TGTGCCAGCAGCTTGAGAGGAGTGCCCTATGGCTACACCTTC. This translates into CASSLRGVPYGYTF.

This clone was detected only once. This chain joins TRBV10-3 and TRBJ1-6; D not certain. Germline CDR1 and CDR2: ENHRY and SYGVKD. The CDR3 has 15 residues. V was clipped by 4 bases and J by 8 bases, with 15 bases between them. The DNA of the CDR3 is TGTGCCATCAGTGGGGAGGGAGGGTTTTATTCACCCCTCCACTTT. This codes for CAISGEGGFYSPLHF.

The V call is TRBV6-5, the J call TRBJ1-5, with TRBD1 matching over 7 bases. Germline V gives CDR1 MNHEY, CDR2 SVGAGI. The CDR3 runs to 15 residues. With 2 bases clipped from V and 7 bases from J, the junction kept 8 bases outside the gene matches. For the CDR3, the DNA is TGTGCCAGCAGTTACGTGACAGGGAGCAGGCAGCCCCAGCATTTT. It codes for CASSYVTGSRQPQHF.

This chain connects TRBV30 to TRBJ2-3; 9 nucleotides line up with TRBD2. Germline loops: CDR1 GTSNPN, CDR2 SVGIG (reference sequence). This CDR3 is 15 amino acids long. V dropped 5 bases and J dropped 0; count of bases not matched to a gene: 6. The CDR3 nucleotides are TGTGCCTGGGATAAGCGGGGGGTTAGCACAGATACGCAGTATTTT. This codes for CAWDKRGVSTDTQYF.

The chain has TRBV4-3 and TRBJ1-5; D gene ambiguous. The CDR3 length is 15 residues. Germline lookup yields CDR1 LGHNA and CDR2 YSLEER. The V end lost 0 bases, the J end lost 5 bases, and 11 bases lay between the germline ends. For the CDR3, the DNA is TGCGCCAGCAGCCAAGATTCCACCCCTTATCAGCCCCAGCATTTT. Residues: CASSQDSTPYQPQHF.

This chain connects TRBV11-3 to TRBJ2-3; D may be TRBD2 (6 bases). The V gene lost 0 bases and the J gene lost 4 bases, with 11 bases spanning the gap. The CDR3 is made up of 15 amino acids. Germline lookup yields CDR1 SGHNT and CDR2 YENEEA. In nucleotides, the CDR3 is TGTGCCAGCAGCTTAGAGGGGAGGACGTCAGATACGCAGTATTTT. Its translation is CASSLEGRTSDTQYF. The full variable domain, completed using reference TRBV11-3 and TRBJ2-3, is EAGVVQSPRYKIIEKKQPVAFWCNPISGHNTLYWYLQNLGQGPELLIRYENEEAVDDSQLPKDRFSAERLKGVDSTLKIQPAELGDSAVYLCASSLEGRTSDTQYFGPGTRLTVL.

In its sample, this clone was seen once. The chain recombines TRBV4-1 with TRBJ1-1, with 7 bases fitting TRBD1. The CDR3 covers 16 residues. V was clipped by 1 base and J by 0 bases; unmatched bases: 5. Germline CDR1 is MGHRA and CDR2 is YSYEKL. This CDR3 is CASSQAGQPMNTEAFF. The CDR3, as DNA: TGCGCCAGCAGCCAAGCGGGACAGCCTATGAACACTGAAGCTTTCTTT.

The chain joins TRBV19 to TRBJ1-1; D remains unclear. The germline gives CDR1 LNHDA, CDR2 SQIVND (reference sequence). This CDR3 is built from 15 residues. Trimming removed 3 bases from V and 5 bases from J, with 16 bases in between. The CDR3 DNA reads TGTGCCAGTAGTATCCGTGACAAGGGCCCAACTGAAGCTTTCTTT. It translates to CASSIRDKGPTEAFF. Full variable domain (rest looked up from reference TRBV19 and TRBJ1-1): DGGITQSPKYLFRKEGQNVTLSCEQNLNHDAMYWYRQDPGQGLRLIYYSQIVNDFQKGDIAEGYSVSREKKESFPLTVTSAQKNPTAFYLCASSIRDKGPTEAFFGQGTRLTVV.

In nucleotides, the CDR3 is TGTGCCAGCAGCGCCGGGGACAGGGTCCTCTCTGGGGCCAACGTCCTGACTTTC. Translating gives CASSAGDRVLSGANVLTF. The gene calls are TRBV7-9 and TRBJ2-6; the match to TRBD1 covers 9 bases. Trimming removed 5 bases from V and 0 bases from J; junction bases left unmatched: 8. From germline, CDR1 is SEHNR and CDR2 FQNEAQ (reference sequence). The CDR3 covers 18 residues.

The V call is TRBV2, the J call TRBJ1-1; D remains ambiguous. Germline CDR1 SNHLY, CDR2 FYNNEI. The CDR3 totals 13 residues. The V and J ends lost 6 bases and 3 bases respectively, with 11 bases between them. CDR3 loop: CASSIGVHTEAFF. The CDR3 DNA is TGTGCCAGCAGCATCGGGGTCCACACTGAAGCTTTCTTT.

The CDR3 protein is CASSQTGRANEKLFF. CDR3 coding DNA: TGTGCCAGCAGCCAAACAGGGAGGGCTAATGAAAAACTGTTTTTT. The genes are TRBV6-6 and TRBJ1-4, with D maybe TRBD1 (6 bases). Germline V gene data show CDR1 as MNHNY and CDR2 as SVGAGI (reference sequence). Trimming took off 6 bases at V and 3 bases at J, with 14 bases between the two ends. The CDR3 length is 15 residues.

This sequence joins TRBV6-6 and TRBJ2-1, with 8 bases aligning to TRBD2. Germline V gene lookup returns CDR1 MNHNY and CDR2 SVGAGI (reference sequence). CDR3 length: 16 residues. J lost 2 bases, V lost 2 bases, and 5 bases had no gene match. In DNA, the CDR3 is TGTGCCAGCAGTTACAGCGGACTAGCTCCCTACAATGAGCAGTTCTTC. This codes for CASSYSGLAPYNEQFF.

The CDR3 spells CASSFHPPEGLTSYNEQFF. CDR3 DNA: TGCGCCAGCAGCTTCCATCCCCCCGAGGGCCTCACCTCCTACAATGAGCAGTTCTTC. The chain combines TRBV5-1 with TRBJ2-1, with a weak D call TRBD2 (5 bases). Trimming took off 2 bases at V and 0 bases at J, with 21 bases between the two ends. The CDR3 totals 19 residues. Per the germline V gene, CDR1 is SGHRS and CDR2 is YFSETQ.

This chain links TRBV6-1 with TRBJ2-6; 10 positions agree with TRBD1. The ends lost 0 bases at V and 2 bases at J; junction bases unmatched: 7. This CDR3 has 19 residues. Per the germline V gene, CDR1 is MNHNS and CDR2 is SASEGT. The CDR3 reads CASSEAGTGVCPGANVLTF. CDR3 DNA: TGTGCCAGCAGTGAAGCCGGGACAGGGGTGTGCCCTGGGGCCAACGTCCTGACTTTC.

This chain uses TRBV11-2 with TRBJ1-2, with TRBD1 as a possible D gene (5 bases). Germline V gene data show CDR1 as SGHAT and CDR2 as FQNNGV. V shed 0 bases and J shed 2 bases, with 7 bases lying between them. This CDR3 contains 14 residues. In nucleotides, the CDR3 is TGTGCCAGCAGCTTAGAAAGGGGAAACTATGGCTACACCTTC. Translated: CASSLERGNYGYTF. The complete variable domain, with remaining parts taken from reference TRBV11-2 and TRBJ1-2, reads EAGVAQSPRYKIIEKRQSVAFWCNPISGHATLYWYQQILGQGPKLLIQFQNNGVVDDSQLPKDRFSAERLKGVDSTLKIQPAKLEDSAVYLCASSLERGNYGYTFGSGTRLTVV.

The V and J genes are TRBV7-2 and TRBJ1-2; D may be TRBD1 (5 bases). V was pared by 8 bases and J by 3 bases, with 13 bases between. Germline V gives CDR1 SGHTA, CDR2 FQGNSA. This CDR3 region has 13 residues. The DNA of the CDR3 is TGTGCCAGCTCAGGGAATCCGTACTATGGCTACACCTTC. Protein sequence: CASSGNPYYGYTF.

The chain recombines TRBV6-5 with TRBJ1-5, with TRBD1 matching 7 bases. The CDR3 has 14 amino acids. Per germline, CDR1 MNHEY and CDR2 SVGAGI. V shed 5 bases and J 7 bases; nucleotides not matched to a gene: 8. For the CDR3, the DNA is TGTGCCAGCAGTGTAGACAGGGACGGGCAGCCCCAGCATTTT. Translation: CASSVDRDGQPQHF.

The rearrangement uses TRBV5-1 and TRBJ2-2; 12 nucleotides line up with TRBD2. With V trimmed by 4 bases and J by 1 base, 5 bases remained unmatched. CDR3 length: 17 amino acids. Germline V gene lookup returns CDR1 SGHRS and CDR2 YFSETQ. Here the CDR3 reads CASSPRTSGVNTGELFF. CDR3 bases: TGCGCCAGCAGCCCCAGGACTAGCGGGGTGAACACCGGGGAGCTGTTTTTT. Variable domain in full (rest from reference TRBV5-1 and TRBJ2-2): KAGVTQTPRYLIKTRGQQVTLSCSPISGHRSVSWYQQTPGQGLQFLFEYFSETQRNKGNFPGRFSGRQFSNSRSEMNVSTLELGDSALYLCASSPRTSGVNTGELFFGEGSRLTVL.

V gene TRBV5-4 combines with J gene TRBJ2-3, with TRBD1 identical over 9 bases. V lost 0 bases, J lost 5 bases, and 10 bases stayed unmatched. The CDR3 covers 17 residues. Germline V gene data show CDR1 as SGHNT and CDR2 as YYREEE (reference sequence). Here the CDR3 DNA reads TGTGCCAGCAGCTTGGTTCTATGGACAGGGGCCATAGATACGCAGTATTTT. Translating gives CASSLVLWTGAIDTQYF.

This sequence joins TRBV7-3 and TRBJ2-7, with TRBD1 matching 11 bases. Germline V gene data show CDR1 as SGHTA and CDR2 as FQGTGA. V gave up 5 bases and J gave up 3 bases; unmatched junction bases: 9. CDR3 length equals 16 residues. This chain's CDR3 is CASSLLAGQGVYEQYF. The CDR3 DNA sequence: TGTGCCAGCAGCCTCCTCGCGGGACAGGGGGTCTACGAGCAGTACTTC.

This clone was detected once. The rearrangement links TRBV7-6 to TRBJ1-4; D gene uncertain. V lost 2 bases and J 7 bases, leaving 14 bases between the germline ends. The CDR3 spans 15 residues. In germline, CDR1 is SGHVS, CDR2 FNYEAQ. The CDR3 region has the DNA TGTGCCAGCAGCTTATGTCCGGGGATCGGTGAAAAACTGTTTTTT. It encodes CASSLCPGIGEKLFF.

This rearrangement joins TRBV7-6 to TRBJ2-1; maybe TRBD2 (5 bases). There are 14 residues in the CDR3. V was shortened by 2 bases and J by 4 bases, with 9 bases between the two germline ends. Germline V CDR1 and CDR2: SGHVS, FNYEAQ. The CDR3 DNA reads TGTGCCAGCAGCTTACGGGATCTTTACAATGAGCAGTTCTTC. Protein product: CASSLRDLYNEQFF.

The rearrangement links TRBV5-1 to TRBJ2-3, with D unclear. Germline V gives CDR1 SGHRS, CDR2 YFSETQ. The CDR3 contains 14 residues. Trimming pared 1 base from V and 2 bases from J, leaving 8 bases between. In DNA form, the CDR3 reads TGCGCCAGCAGCTTGAGGTGGACCACAGATACGCAGTATTTT. It codes for CASSLRWTTDTQYF.

The chain has TRBV7-2 and TRBJ2-7, with D possibly TRBD1 on 5 matching bases. The CDR3 contains 15 residues. Trimming left V 1 base short and J 4 bases short, with 14 bases between. Germline-derived CDR1 and CDR2 are SGHTA and FQGNSA. CDR3: CASSLGSTVGYEQYF. CDR3 in DNA: TGTGCCAGCAGCTTAGGCTCGACAGTTGGGTACGAGCAGTACTTC.

The V gene is TRBV19, the J gene TRBJ1-5; D possibly corresponds to TRBD1 (5 bases). The V gene lost 3 bases and the J gene lost 10 bases, with 13 bases spanning the gap. The length of the CDR3 is 13 residues. Germline CDR1 reads LNHDA; CDR2 reads SQIVND (reference sequence). The CDR3 region has the DNA TGTGCCAGTAGTATCCGGCAGGGAATACCCCAGCATTTT. Translating it yields CASSIRQGIPQHF.